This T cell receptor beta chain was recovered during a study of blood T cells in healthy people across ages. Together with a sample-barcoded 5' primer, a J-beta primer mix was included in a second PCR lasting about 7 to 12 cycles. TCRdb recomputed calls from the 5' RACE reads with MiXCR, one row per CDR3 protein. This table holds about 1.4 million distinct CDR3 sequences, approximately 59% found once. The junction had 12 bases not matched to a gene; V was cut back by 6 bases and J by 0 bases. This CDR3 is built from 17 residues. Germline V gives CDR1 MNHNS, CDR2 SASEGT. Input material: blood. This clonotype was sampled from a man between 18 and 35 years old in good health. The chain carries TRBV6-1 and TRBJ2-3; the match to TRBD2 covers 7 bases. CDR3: CASRTEWRESSTDTQYF. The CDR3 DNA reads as TGTGCCAGCAGGACTGAATGGCGGGAGTCTAGCACAGATACGCAGTATTTT.